Presented here are 4 T cell receptor beta chains from one specimen sequenced in a study of CD8+ T cells in alopecia areata. Extracted from the samples, RNA was reverse transcribed into cDNA to serve as the sequencing template. Some clones are missing from TCRdb's copy, which holds only in-frame ones; the method was immunoSEQ multiplex PCR. The top ten clones hold less than 5% of a sample with 150,000 to 200,000 clones, approximately 60% of them seen once. The source material was CD4+ T cells sorted from blood. These receptors all come from a human donor in good health.

The chain is built from TRBV30 and TRBJ1-5; TRBD1 agrees at 9 bases. This CDR3 region has 14 residues. V lost 4 bases and J lost 7; bases outside the gene matches: 8. CDR1 and CDR2 from the germline V gene are GTSNPN and SVGIG (reference sequence). CDR3 sequence: CAWTMGQGGQPQHF. The CDR3 nucleotides read TGTGCCTGGACTATGGGACAGGGAGGACAGCCCCAGCATTTT.

This clone came up a few times. The chain has TRBV4-2 and TRBJ1-5; 8 bases are shared with TRBD1. V dropped 2 bases and J dropped 3; count of bases not matched to a gene: 6. CDR1 is LGHNA and CDR2 is YNFKEQ in the germline V gene. The CDR3 is made up of 16 amino acids. CDR3 coding DNA: TGTGCCAGCAGCCAAATACTGGGACAGGTCAATCAGCCCCAGCATTTT. Protein product: CASSQILGQVNQPQHF.

The chain is built from TRBV15 and TRBJ2-7; D remains unclear. The V end lost 0 bases, the J end lost 2 bases, and 5 bases lay between the germline ends. This CDR3 has 13 amino acids. The germline V gene encodes CDR1 LNHNV and CDR2 YYDKDF (reference sequence). The CDR3 loop is CATSRDTPYEQYF. The CDR3 DNA follows: TGTGCCACCAGCAGAGATACGCCCTACGAGCAGTACTTC.

This clone has only a few counts. The chain is built from TRBV29-1 and TRBJ1-5; D unclear. The CDR3 totals 13 residues. Trimming took off 6 bases at V and 6 bases at J, with 15 bases between the two ends. Germline V gene data show CDR1 as SQVTM and CDR2 as ANQGSEA. This CDR3 reads CSVLLGRGQPQHF. CDR3 nucleotides: TGCAGCGTCCTTCTCGGACGCGGTCAGCCCCAGCATTTT. Full variable domain (outside the CDR3, taken from reference TRBV29-1 and TRBJ1-5): SAVISQKPSRDICQRGTSLTIQCQVDSQVTMMFWYRQQPGQSLTLIATANQGSEATYESGFVIDKFPISRPNLTFSTLTVSNMSPEDSSIYLCSVLLGRGQPQHFGDGTRLSIL.